A selection of T cell receptor beta chains follows, all from one sample in a study of high-grade serous ovarian cancer treatment subgroups. Clones were read by immunoSEQ multiplex PCR, and TCRdb kept only the in-frame ones, dropping some. The sample shows roughly 3,000 clones, under 80% of them seen only once. Sequenced input: tumor tissue. Source of these receptors: a human donor with high-grade serous ovarian cancer. The CDR3 runs from the conserved cysteine through the conserved F or W. A D gene is named only where the DNA matches it firmly. Some rows mark clone size as missing; the rest say once, few, many or name a class of expanded clone.

j_call: TRBJ2-3
cdr3_length: 16
clone_size: -
v_call: TRBV5-4
d_call: TRBD2
cdr3_aa: CASSLGLAGDTDTQYF
cdr3_nt: TGTGCCAGCAGCCTCGGACTAGCGGGGGACACAGATACGCAGTATTTT

j_call: TRBJ1-1
cdr3_length: 13
clone_size: -
v_call: TRBV4-1
d_call: -
cdr3_aa: CASSQVAGAEAFF
cdr3_nt: TGCGCCAGCAGCCAAGTGGCTGGGGCTGAAGCTTTCTTT

j_call: TRBJ2-5
cdr3_length: 13
clone_size: -
v_call: TRBV9
d_call: -
cdr3_aa: CASSPRYQETQYF
cdr3_nt: TGTGCCAGCAGCCCACGGTACCAAGAGACCCAGTACTTC

j_call: TRBJ2-3
cdr3_length: 12
clone_size: -
v_call: TRBV6-6
d_call: -
cdr3_aa: CASSSTTDTQYF
cdr3_nt: TGTGCCAGCAGTTCGACTACAGATACGCAGTATTTT

j_call: TRBJ2-5
cdr3_length: 14
clone_size: -
v_call: TRBV28
d_call: TRBD2
cdr3_aa: CATNLPSGGETQYF
cdr3_nt: TGTGCCACCAACCTCCCCAGCGGGGGGGAGACCCAGTACTTC

j_call: TRBJ2-7
cdr3_length: 17
clone_size: -
v_call: TRBV4-1
d_call: TRBD2
cdr3_aa: CASSPSTSGEHLRKQYF
cdr3_nt: TGCGCCAGCAGCCCAAGCACTAGCGGGGAGCACCTACGAAAGCAGTACTTC

j_call: TRBJ1-5
cdr3_length: 16
clone_size: -
v_call: TRBV19
d_call: -
cdr3_aa: CASSFDLGIKWNPQHF
cdr3_nt: TGTGCCAGTAGTTTCGATCTCGGGATCAAATGGAACCCCCAGCATTTT

j_call: TRBJ2-2
cdr3_length: 17
clone_size: once
v_call: TRBV15
d_call: -
cdr3_aa: CATSGDSLTANTGELFF
cdr3_nt: TGTGCCACCAGCGGAGACAGTTTAACCGCGAACACCGGGGAGCTGTTTTTT

j_call: TRBJ2-6
cdr3_length: 16
clone_size: -
v_call: TRBV11-1
d_call: -
cdr3_aa: CASSLRRDSGANVLTF
cdr3_nt: TGTGCCAGCAGCTTAAGAAGGGACTCTGGGGCCAACGTCCTGACTTTC

j_call: TRBJ2-1
cdr3_length: 16
clone_size: -
v_call: TRBV5-4
d_call: TRBD1
cdr3_aa: CASSLRGDRVTNEQFF
cdr3_nt: TGTGCCAGCAGCTTGAGGGGGGACAGGGTCACCAATGAGCAGTTCTTC

j_call: TRBJ2-7
cdr3_length: 14
clone_size: few
v_call: TRBV10-1
d_call: TRBD1
cdr3_aa: CASRRQGPNYEQYF
cdr3_nt: TGCGCCAGCAGAAGACAGGGGCCAAACTACGAGCAGTACTTC

j_call: TRBJ1-4
cdr3_length: 14
clone_size: -
v_call: TRBV2
d_call: -
cdr3_aa: CASSGWDLREKLFF
cdr3_nt: TGTGCCAGCAGTGGGTGGGACTTGAGGGAAAAACTGTTTTTT

j_call: TRBJ2-7
cdr3_length: 14
clone_size: -
v_call: TRBV29-1
d_call: TRBD1
cdr3_aa: CSVVGQGSSYEQYF
cdr3_nt: TGCAGCGTTGTAGGACAGGGATCCTCGTACGAGCAGTACTTC

j_call: TRBJ1-2
cdr3_length: 17
clone_size: -
v_call: TRBV14
d_call: TRBD1
cdr3_aa: CASSPMGQGPSGYGYTF
cdr3_nt: TGTGCCAGCAGCCCTATGGGACAGGGGCCTTCGGGCTATGGCTACACCTTC

j_call: TRBJ2-3
cdr3_length: 16
clone_size: -
v_call: TRBV25-1
d_call: -
cdr3_aa: CASSIRPQGLTDTQYF
cdr3_nt: TGTGCCAGCAGTATCAGACCCCAGGGATTAACAGATACGCAGTATTTT

j_call: TRBJ2-3
cdr3_length: 16
clone_size: -
v_call: TRBV7-2
d_call: TRBD2
cdr3_aa: CASSLEASGGVDTQYF
cdr3_nt: TGTGCCAGCAGCTTAGAGGCTAGCGGGGGGGTGGATACGCAGTATTTT

j_call: TRBJ2-3
cdr3_length: 16
clone_size: -
v_call: TRBV5-1
d_call: TRBD2
cdr3_aa: CASSTGTSGSTDTQYF
cdr3_nt: TGCGCCAGCAGCACCGGGACTAGCGGGAGCACAGATACGCAGTATTTT

j_call: TRBJ2-2
cdr3_length: 16
clone_size: -
v_call: TRBV6-5
d_call: TRBD1
cdr3_aa: CASSSDRGANTGELFF
cdr3_nt: TGTGCCAGCAGTTCCGACAGGGGAGCGAACACCGGGGAGCTGTTTTTT

j_call: TRBJ1-6
cdr3_length: 13
clone_size: few
v_call: TRBV6-5
d_call: -
cdr3_aa: CASSTPGPPPLHF
cdr3_nt: TGTGCCAGCAGTACCCCGGGACCCCCACCCCTCCACTTT

j_call: TRBJ2-3
cdr3_length: 19
clone_size: -
v_call: TRBV28
d_call: TRBD2
cdr3_aa: CASLTGFPNLAGNTDTQYF
cdr3_nt: TGTGCCAGCCTCACCGGATTCCCGAACCTAGCGGGCAACACAGATACGCAGTATTTT

j_call: TRBJ2-1
cdr3_length: 14
clone_size: -
v_call: TRBV18
d_call: -
cdr3_aa: CASSPTRYTNEQFF
cdr3_nt: TGTGCCAGCTCACCAACCCGGTATACCAATGAGCAGTTCTTC

j_call: TRBJ2-7
cdr3_length: 14
clone_size: -
v_call: TRBV9
d_call: -
cdr3_aa: CASSVGLLGNEQYF
cdr3_nt: TGTGCCAGCAGCGTAGGGCTTTTGGGGAACGAGCAGTACTTC